The 8 T cell receptor beta chains below come from one sample, sequenced in a study of regulatory T cells in long-lasting Graves disease. Sequencing libraries for TCR beta were prepared with iRepertoire HTBI primers and Arm-PCR of CDR3 regions. From the multiplex PCR reads, TCRdb called clonotypes with MiXCR, one entry per CDR3 protein. The table includes 400,000 to 500,000 distinct CDR3 sequences, 20% to 25% detected once. Time point meaning: persistent/refractory GD, antithyroid drugs over 5 years with positive TRAb. With RNA extracted from PBMCs as input, the TCR library was made. Source: peripheral blood mononuclear cells (PBMCs), taken when the disease was refractory, from a patient treated with antithyroid drugs. The receptors shown here come from a female donor with Graves disease.

This clonotype was counted many times. The chain employs TRBV28 and TRBJ2-5, with D possibly being TRBD2 (5 bases). This CDR3 comprises 17 residues. Germline values: CDR1 MDHEN, CDR2 SYDVKM. V was trimmed by 6 bases and J by 7 bases, leaving 27 bases between them. The CDR3 is CASSAPTFRQNRGTQYF. In nucleotides, the CDR3 is TGTGCCAGCAGCGCCCCCACGTTCCGTCAAAACCGGGGGACCCAGTACTTC.

The gene calls are TRBV24-1 and TRBJ2-1, with D perhaps matching TRBD1 or TRBD2 (5 bases each). CDR1 is KGHDR and CDR2 is SFDVKD in the germline V gene. This CDR3 is built from 17 residues. The V end was cut by 3 bases, the J end by 7 bases, with 21 bases between. The CDR3: CATSDPPGRLNQNEQFF. The CDR3 nucleotides read TGTGCCACCAGTGATCCCCCGGGACGCCTGAACCAGAATGAGCAGTTCTTC.

This clonotype has a handful of counts. This rearrangement joins TRBV28 to TRBJ2-5, with TRBD2 identical over 7 bases. Germline CDR1 reads MDHEN; CDR2 reads SYDVKM. This CDR3 has 18 residues. V dropped 2 bases and J dropped 5; count of bases not matched to a gene: 17. CDR3 loop: CASSLSGARRKSGETQYF. In nucleotides, the CDR3 is TGTGCCAGCAGTTTAAGCGGGGCGCGAAGGAAATCAGGGGAGACCCAGTACTTC.

This clonotype was counted many times. The CDR3 reads CASSTRAAKEETQYF. The DNA for the CDR3 is TGTGCCAGCAGCACTAGGGCGGCGAAGGAAGAGACCCAGTACTTC. V gene TRBV7-2 combines with J gene TRBJ2-5; the D gene is possibly TRBD2 (5 bases). This CDR3 region has 15 residues. Trimming shortened V by 5 bases and J by 3 bases, and 16 bases separated the two germline ends. Germline loops: CDR1 SGHTA, CDR2 FQGNSA.

The J gene is TRBJ1-2, the V gene TRBV6-9; D remains unclear. V dropped 3 bases and J dropped 6 bases, with 14 bases sitting between them. The CDR3 contains 14 residues. Germline CDR1 and CDR2: MNHGY and SVAAGI. CDR3 sequence (DNA): TGTGCCAGCAGTTACCGGCAGACCCTAAATGGCTACACCTTC. Protein product: CASSYRQTLNGYTF.

This clonotype has more than one count but fewer than ten. The rearrangement links TRBV2 to TRBJ2-5; D ambiguous. TRBJ2-1 matches the DNA end more closely, so the J call is doubtful. This CDR3 comprises 15 residues. CDR1 is SNHLY, CDR2 FYNNEI, per germline. CDR3 nucleotides: TGTGCCAGCAACCACCACAGCCAGCCTTACAATGAGCAGTTCTTC. Its protein product is CASNHHSQPYNEQFF.

Ten or more counts support this clonotype. This rearrangement joins TRBV28 to TRBJ2-7; TRBD1 matches at 7 bases. The junction had 13 bases not matched to a gene; V was cut back by 6 bases and J by 2 bases. Germline V CDR1 and CDR2: MDHEN, SYDVKM. CDR3 length equals 16 residues. CDR3 sequence (DNA): TGTGCCAGCAGCGCTATTTTCAGACAGGGCGCCTACGAGCAGTACTTC. Amino acids: CASSAIFRQGAYEQYF.

This clonotype was observed many times. The gene calls are TRBV20-1 and TRBJ1-1, with unresolved D. V was clipped by 6 bases and J by 7 bases, with 12 bases between them. This CDR3 spans 11 amino acids. Germline CDR1 reads DFQATT; CDR2 reads SNEGSKA (reference sequence). This chain's CDR3 is CSAARWGEAFF. The CDR3 DNA reads TGCAGTGCCGCGAGGTGGGGTGAAGCTTTCTTT.